This T cell receptor (beta chain) stems from a study of CD8 T cells in Susac syndrome (dated 2019 in TCRdb). At the level of the whole study: Repertoire sequencing was used to test whether CD8+ T cell activation and differentiation in Susac syndrome was antigen driven. Broader findings and caveats from the paper: The number of individuals in the TCR sequencing and HLA analysis was recognized as being relatively small.

Peripheral blood CD8+ and CD4+ T cells from healthy donors, Susac syndrome patients and multiple sclerosis patients were profiled by high-throughput TCR beta sequencing. Healthy donors were age- and sex-matched controls. Bulk CD8+ and CD4+ T cells were purified magnetically by negative isolation, whereas CD8+ TEMRA cells were enriched by FACS. Blood was collected in EDTA tubes and processed within 24 hours, with PBMCs isolated through density gradient centrifugation. PBMCs intended for TCR sequencing were frozen in liquid nitrogen and were later thawed in a 37 degrees C water bath. A purity of at least 90% was achieved for sorted or isolated CD4+, CD8+ and CD8+ TEMRA cells. RNA was extracted with the RNeasy kit and roughly 0.45 to 1 ug was reverse transcribed using random hexamers. The immunoSEQ multiplex PCR assay, covering 54 Vbeta and 13 Jbeta segments, was used to amplify TCR beta CDR3 regions. PCR amplification bias was corrected using a synthetic template baseline for primer optimization and computational correction. Under the source paper's analysis protocol: Reads were annotated to V, D and J genes per IMGT and analyzed with immunoSEQ Analyzer, keeping only productive sequences. Clonality was computed as one minus Shannon entropy normalized by log2 of the number of productive unique sequences. For each patient and control, public and private clones were evaluated among the 100 most prevalent clones. A clone was defined as Susac-specific if it was absent from the healthy and MS cohorts, from some 980 published viral clones and from other ImmuneACCESS disease sequences. TCRdb handled the public reads itself, with Q25 trimming in fastp and clone calling in MiXCR, and kept productive beta chains. All rows with the same CDR3 protein become a single entry with the most common DNA and genes. Clone size and V and J calls follow TCRdb, not the original study. The sample contains about 110,000 distinct CDR3 sequences, about 95% of them found a single time. Under 0.1% of the sample comes from the top ten.

Turning to this clonotype: No antigen is known for it. Base qualities are missing; no much larger clone stands one base away.

Trimming costs V 3 bases and J 5 bases, and their ends lie 19 bases apart. The CDR3 starts with the cysteine, ends with the phenylalanine, and has 16 residues. Kept here is only the CDR3 DNA, which spans 48 bases and is read in frame from base 1. Per the germline V gene, KGHDR is the CDR1 and SFDVKD is the CDR2. The TCR comes from a human donor in good health. Sequencing was done on a sample of CD4+ T cells from PBMCs. The rearrangement combines TRBV24-1 with TRBJ2-7, with TRBD1 perhaps the D gene, on 6 matching bases. The DNA sequence is as follows: TGTGCCACCAGTGATCAACAGGGCGTATTCGGTAACGAGCAGTACTTC. This translates into CATSDQQGVFGNEQYF.